The present T cell receptor (beta chain) was sequenced within a study of cytomegalovirus exposure and HLA in healthy donors. The V end lost 4 bases, the J end lost 1 base, and 5 bases lay between the germline ends. The CDR3 is 12 residues long. Germline V lookup: CDR1 SQVTM, CDR2 ANQGSEA. Notes on the study in general: Some TCR beta chains (around 180 of them) were listed as cytomegalovirus-associated.

This clone has more than one count but fewer than ten. What it binds is unknown. The sample has other DNA sequences that encode this CDR3 too. Here immunoSEQ multiplex PCR was the method, and the copy in TCRdb shows in-frame clones only, minus some. The sample gives some 320,000 clones, about nine tenths of which show up once; approximately 1% is in the top ten. The material sequenced was PBMCs. The clonotype comes from a woman aged 25 to 39 in good health and CMV-seropositive. The chain couples TRBV29-1 to TRBJ1-5; tentative D call: TRBD1 (5 bases). CDR3 bases: TGCAGCGTTGGGGGGAGCAATCAGCCCCAGCATTTT. It codes for CSVGGSNQPQHF.